These 30 T cell receptor beta chains came from one sample sequenced in a study of T cell responses to AZD1222 COVID-19 vaccine. This table comes from immunoSEQ multiplex PCR, and its TCRdb copy is limited to in-frame clones, with some not included. The sample has about 42,000 clones; approximately 80% are singletons. The starting material was peripheral blood, obtained 28 days after the second AZD1222 dose. These receptors all stem from an adult who received the AZD1222 COVID-19 vaccine.

V and J are TRBV5-1 and TRBJ2-7, with D perhaps being TRBD1 or TRBD2 (5 bases each). The V end lost 5 bases, the J end lost 4 bases, and 10 bases lay between the germline ends. Germline V gene sequence: CDR1 SGHRS, CDR2 YFSETQ. The CDR3 covers 12 residues. The CDR3 is CASRGRGYEQYF. The CDR3 nucleotides read TGCGCCAGCAGGGGGCGCGGGTACGAGCAGTACTTC.

The chain carries TRBV9 and TRBJ1-3; no firm D call. Trimming removed 3 bases from V and 4 bases from J, with 8 bases in between. Per germline, CDR1 SGDLS and CDR2 YYNGEE. This CDR3 is built from 13 residues. The CDR3 reads CASSEALGNTIYF. DNA for the CDR3: TGTGCCAGCAGCGAGGCCCTCGGAAACACCATATATTTT.

This chain connects TRBV19 to TRBJ1-3; the D is unclear. V was pared by 4 bases and J by 6 bases, with 4 bases between. The CDR3 loop spans 11 amino acids. The germline gives CDR1 LNHDA, CDR2 SQIVND (reference sequence). The CDR3 nucleotides read TGTGCCAGTAGTAGGAAAAACACCATATATTTT. Translation: CASSRKNTIYF.

This chain uses TRBV7-2 with TRBJ2-5; a possible D gene is TRBD1 (6 bases). Per the germline V gene, CDR1 is SGHTA and CDR2 is FQGNSA. The CDR3 totals 14 residues. V lost 6 bases to trimming and J lost 4 bases, with 15 bases between them. The CDR3 sequence: CASRERGSGETQYF. As DNA, the CDR3 is TGTGCCAGCAGAGAAAGGGGGTCCGGAGAGACCCAGTACTTC.

This rearrangement joins TRBV13 to TRBJ2-7, with D possibly matching TRBD1 (6 bases). The germline V gene has CDR1 PRHDT and CDR2 FYEKMQ (reference sequence). The germline V and J ends were trimmed by 3 bases and 1 base, with 10 bases remaining between them. The CDR3 contains 14 residues. CDR3 in amino acids: CASSFPGHSYEQYF. For the CDR3, the DNA is TGTGCCAGCAGCTTCCCGGGACATTCCTACGAGCAGTACTTC.

This clone has only a few counts. The chain links TRBV7-9 to TRBJ2-3; TRBD1 aligns across 7 bases. The CDR3 covers 15 residues. Germline lookup yields CDR1 SEHNR and CDR2 FQNEAQ (reference sequence). Unmatched junction bases numbered 5, after V lost 5 bases and J lost 0 bases. This CDR3 is CASSPQGVSTDTQYF. The CDR3 DNA follows: TGTGCCAGCAGCCCCCAGGGGGTGAGCACAGATACGCAGTATTTT.

The chain joins TRBV7-3 to TRBJ2-1, with TRBD1 as a possible D gene (5 bases). The CDR3 has 15 residues. From germline, CDR1 is SGHTA and CDR2 FQGTGA. The V and J ends lost 2 bases and 0 bases respectively, with 8 bases between them. The CDR3 DNA follows: TGTGCCAGCAGCTTAGAAGGGGACTCCTACAATGAGCAGTTCTTC. Amino acid sequence: CASSLEGDSYNEQFF. Full variable domain (rest looked up from reference TRBV7-3 and TRBJ2-1): GAGVSQTPSNKVTEKGKYVELRCDPISGHTALYWYRQSLGQGPEFLIYFQGTGAADDSGLPNDRFFAVRPEGSVSTLKIQRTERGDSAVYLCASSLEGDSYNEQFFGPGTRLTVL.

V is TRBV29-1 and J is TRBJ1-1; D perhaps matches TRBD1 (5 bases). CDR1 and CDR2 (germline): SQVTM, ANQGSEA. This CDR3 contains 14 residues. Trimming removed 0 bases at V and 1 base at J, with 9 bases between. The CDR3 region is CSVEEIGGNTEAFF. For the CDR3, the DNA is TGCAGCGTTGAAGAGATCGGGGGGAACACTGAAGCTTTCTTT.

The rearrangement links TRBV2 to TRBJ1-1, with no clear D. CDR3 size: 14 residues. Trimming took off 0 bases at V and 3 bases at J, with 8 bases between the two ends. Germline V lookup: CDR1 SNHLY, CDR2 FYNNEI. Here the CDR3 reads CASSEARADTEAFF. The CDR3 region has the DNA TGTGCCAGCAGTGAAGCGCGAGCGGACACTGAAGCTTTCTTT.

J is TRBJ1-2 and V is TRBV5-1; 10 nucleotides match TRBD1. V lost 4 bases, J lost 3 bases, and 6 bases stayed unmatched. Germline CDR1 is SGHRS and CDR2 is YFSETQ. The CDR3 spans 15 residues. Written as DNA, the CDR3 is TGCGCCAGCAGCCCAGCAGGGACAGGGGACTATGGCTACACCTTC. Protein: CASSPAGTGDYGYTF.

The chain recombines TRBV9 with TRBJ2-2, with 7 bases identical to TRBD1. The CDR3 runs to 17 residues. Unmatched junction bases numbered 15, after V lost 0 bases and J lost 10 bases. Germline CDR1 is SGDLS and CDR2 is YYNGEE. CDR3 sequence: CASSVDVRGFHNEELFF. Here the CDR3 DNA reads TGTGCCAGCAGCGTAGACGTCAGGGGGTTTCATAACGAGGAGCTGTTTTTT.

The DNA for the CDR3 is TGTGCCAGCAGGGGGGAGACAAGCAATCAGCCCCAGCATTTT. It specifies CASRGETSNQPQHF. This chain links TRBV2 with TRBJ1-5; the D gene is possibly TRBD1 (5 bases). The CDR3 spans 14 residues. The germline V gene encodes CDR1 SNHLY and CDR2 FYNNEI. Trimming took off 6 bases at V and 1 base at J, with 10 bases between the two ends.

The chain employs TRBV2 and TRBJ2-5, with D possibly TRBD1 on 6 matching bases. Per germline, CDR1 SNHLY and CDR2 FYNNEI. The length of the CDR3 is 15 residues. V was shortened by 4 bases and J by 4 bases, with 16 bases between the two germline ends. For the CDR3, the DNA is TGTGCCAGCAGTGGGCTCCGGACAGCCCTAGAGACCCAGTACTTC. It translates to CASSGLRTALETQYF.

V and J are TRBV10-3 and TRBJ1-1; D is perhaps TRBD1 (5 bases). V gave up 10 bases and J gave up 4 bases, with 16 bases separating them. This CDR3 has 13 amino acids. Germline V gene sequence: CDR1 ENHRY, CDR2 SYGVKD. The CDR3 region is CATIRRGSTEAFF. The CDR3 nucleotides read TGTGCCACCATCCGGAGGGGTAGCACTGAAGCTTTCTTT.

The chain employs TRBV5-1 and TRBJ1-1; D is unclear. Per the germline V gene, CDR1 is SGHRS and CDR2 is YFSETQ. The CDR3 has 13 amino acids. V was shortened by 4 bases and J by 6 bases, with 13 bases between the two germline ends. Here the CDR3 reads CASSGQGESEAFF. DNA for the CDR3: TGCGCCAGCAGCGGCCAAGGTGAGTCTGAAGCTTTCTTT.

This clone was seen a handful of times. The rearrangement joins TRBV10-3 to TRBJ1-1, with D uncertain. With 2 bases removed from V and 0 bases from J, the gap between germline ends came to 7 bases. In germline, CDR1 is ENHRY, CDR2 SYGVKD. The CDR3 sequence is 14 residues long. The CDR3 DNA reads as TGTGCCATCAGTGAGGGGTTGATGAACACTGAAGCTTTCTTT. Its protein is CAISEGLMNTEAFF.

This rearrangement joins TRBV12-3 or TRBV12-4 to TRBJ1-1; D gene unclear. V was trimmed by 7 bases and J by 11 bases, leaving 17 bases between them. CDR3 length: 12 amino acids. The CDR3 bases are TGTGCCAGCACATCAGATAGACTCCGGGCTTTCTTT. Its protein is CASTSDRLRAFF.

This clone was recorded once. The chain employs TRBV24-1 and TRBJ2-3; 10 bases line up with TRBD2. The CDR3 extends over 18 amino acids. The germline V gene encodes CDR1 KGHDR and CDR2 SFDVKD. J was trimmed by 0 bases and V by 3 bases; bases with no gene match: 8. The CDR3 is CATSDPRLAGASTDTQYF. The CDR3, as DNA: TGTGCCACCAGTGATCCCCGGCTAGCGGGGGCTAGCACAGATACGCAGTATTTT.

The chain couples TRBV18 to TRBJ2-2, with 7 bases that match TRBD2. With 8 bases clipped from V and 0 bases from J, the junction kept 9 bases outside the gene matches. Germline V gene data show CDR1 as KGHSH and CDR2 as LQKENI. The CDR3 consists of 16 residues. The CDR3 nucleotides are TGTGCCAGCACCGAGTTAGCGGGCGCGAACACCGGGGAGCTGTTTTTT. Translating gives CASTELAGANTGELFF.

This clone appeared a few times. The V gene is TRBV7-3, the J gene TRBJ2-1; 8 bases fit TRBD2. The CDR3 totals 16 residues. After removal of 5 bases from V and 8 bases from J, the junction contained 14 bases not matched to a gene. The germline gives CDR1 SGHTA, CDR2 FQGTGA. CDR3 protein: CASSDHRGLVIDEQFF. The CDR3 DNA is TGTGCCAGCAGCGATCACCGGGGACTAGTCATCGATGAGCAGTTCTTC.

This clone was detected a few times. V gene TRBV18 combines with J gene TRBJ1-1, with 11 nucleotides matching TRBD1. The CDR3 sequence is 17 residues long. Looked up from germline, CDR1 is KGHSH and CDR2 is LQKENI. J lost 4 bases, V lost 3 bases, and 10 bases had no gene match. The CDR3 spells CASSPSGGGTGGTEAFF. In DNA, the CDR3 is TGTGCCAGCTCACCCTCCGGCGGCGGGACAGGGGGCACTGAAGCTTTCTTT.

The chain uses TRBV3-1 (or the pseudogene TRBV3-2) and TRBJ1-1; D remains ambiguous. Germline V CDR1 and CDR2: LGHDT, YNNKEL (reference sequence). There are 15 residues in the CDR3. V lost 5 bases and J lost 0, with 13 bases in between. CDR3 in DNA: TGTGCCAGCAGCTCCCCCCCGAGCATGAACACTGAAGCTTTCTTT. Protein sequence: CASSSPPSMNTEAFF.

This sequence joins TRBV9 and TRBJ2-3; 7 bases agree with TRBD2. The ends lost 5 bases at V and 2 bases at J; junction bases unmatched: 5. Per germline, CDR1 SGDLS and CDR2 YYNGEE. CDR3 length equals 14 residues. The CDR3 region is CASRGGLSTDTQYF. Written as DNA, the CDR3 is TGTGCCAGCAGGGGAGGGCTTTCCACAGATACGCAGTATTTT.

The V call is TRBV15, the J call TRBJ1-2; 12 bases are shared with TRBD1. V dropped 0 bases and J dropped 6; count of bases not matched to a gene: 11. The CDR3 spans 18 residues. Germline lookup yields CDR1 LNHNV and CDR2 YYDKDF (reference sequence). CDR3 residues: CATSRDLSGTGGGNGYTF. DNA for the CDR3: TGTGCCACCAGCAGAGACTTGTCCGGGACAGGGGGCGGGAATGGCTACACCTTC.

This clone was seen a single time. This chain joins TRBV9 and TRBJ1-1; D remains unclear. The CDR3 loop spans 15 amino acids. In germline, CDR1 is SGDLS, CDR2 YYNGEE. Trimming shortened V by 0 bases and J by 5 bases, and 14 bases separated the two germline ends. This CDR3 is CASSVATRVGTEAFF. The CDR3 nucleotides read TGTGCCAGCAGCGTAGCTACAAGAGTGGGGACTGAAGCTTTCTTT.

V usage is TRBV12-3 or TRBV12-4 and J usage is TRBJ1-5; 7 bases map to TRBD1. With 6 bases clipped from V and 6 bases from J, the junction kept 2 bases outside the gene matches. There are 12 residues in the CDR3. CDR3 sequence (DNA): TGTGCCAGCAGCACAGGGGTTCAGCCCCAGCATTTT. It yields the protein CASSTGVQPQHF.

V and J are TRBV23-1 and TRBJ2-3; maybe TRBD2 (5 bases). TRBV23-1 is known as an ORF, though its function is uncertain. The V and J ends lost 5 bases and 1 base respectively, with 16 bases between them. CDR3 length: 16 residues. In DNA form, the CDR3 reads TGCGCCAGCAGTAGCGGAAGAGTCCCTCGCACAGATACGCAGTATTTT. Amino acid sequence: CASSSGRVPRTDTQYF.

The genes are TRBV19 and TRBJ1-3; no clear D. The V gene's germline CDR1 is LNHDA and CDR2 SQIVND (reference sequence). The ends were cut back, 4 bases at V and 0 bases at J, with 7 bases in the middle. The CDR3 sequence is 14 residues long. CDR3 sequence (DNA): TGTGCCAGTAGTACGCAAAGCTCTGGAAACACCATATATTTT. It translates to CASSTQSSGNTIYF.

The V gene is TRBV5-1, the J gene TRBJ2-7; 9 bases are a match to TRBD1. V lost 2 bases to trimming and J lost 5 bases; unmatched junction nucleotides: 5. The CDR3 spans 14 residues. From germline, CDR1 is SGHRS and CDR2 YFSETQ. The CDR3, as DNA: TGCGCCAGCAGCTTCGGACAGGGGCCTGACGAGCAGTACTTC. This gives the protein CASSFGQGPDEQYF. Combining the CDR3 with reference TRBV5-1 and TRBJ2-7 gives the whole variable domain KAGVTQTPRYLIKTRGQQVTLSCSPISGHRSVSWYQQTPGQGLQFLFEYFSETQRNKGNFPGRFSGRQFSNSRSEMNVSTLELGDSALYLCASSFGQGPDEQYFGPGTRLTVT.

This clone was seen just once. The CDR3 coding sequence is TGTGCCAGCAGCCCCCTGACAGGGAACACCGGGGAGCTGTTTTTT. Amino acids: CASSPLTGNTGELFF. This chain joins TRBV3-1 (or the pseudogene TRBV3-2) and TRBJ2-2; the D gene is possibly TRBD1 (6 bases). CDR3 length: 15 amino acids. The V end was cut by 4 bases, the J end by 1 base, with 10 bases between. Germline V CDR1 and CDR2: LGHDT, YNNKEL (reference sequence).